The 29 T cell receptor beta chains below come from one sample, sequenced in a study of blood T cell repertoires in COVID-19 (dated by TCRdb to 2018 to 2021). Library preparation employed the immunoSEQ multiplex PCR assay. TCRdb carries this immuneACCESS record with in-frame sequences only. Its versions omit some clonotypes, under half of them owing to an unresolved V gene in the studies checked, with the rest unexplained. Within this sample are about 300,000 clones, with 80% to 90% of them counted one time only. The ten largest make up around 6.6% of the sample. The sequenced material came from peripheral blood. All receptors derive from a man aged 18-30 years who had recovered from COVID-19.

The gene calls are TRBV5-4 and TRBJ1-4, with D uncertain. Trimming removed 1 base at V and 8 bases at J, with 9 bases between. Germline lookup yields CDR1 SGHNT and CDR2 YYREEE (reference sequence). There are 13 residues in the CDR3. CDR3 DNA sequence: TGTGCCAGCAGCTTGTTTGATGGCGAAAAACTGTTTTTT. Translation gives CASSLFDGEKLFF.

The V call is TRBV9, the J call TRBJ2-1; maybe TRBD2 (9 bases). From germline, CDR1 is SGDLS and CDR2 YYNGEE. V was trimmed by 4 bases and J by 8 bases, leaving 19 bases between them. The length of the CDR3 is 15 residues. CDR3: CASSTRGREGDEQFF. CDR3 DNA sequence: TGTGCCAGCAGCACCAGGGGGCGGGAGGGCGATGAGCAGTTCTTC.

V and J are TRBV5-1 and TRBJ1-4, with TRBD1 matching over 8 bases. V shed 0 bases, J shed 8 bases, and the junction held 6 bases outside the gene matches. The CDR3 has 15 amino acids. CDR1 and CDR2 (germline): SGHRS, YFSETQ. CDR3 region: CASSLAPGGLEKLFF. In DNA form, the CDR3 reads TGCGCCAGCAGCTTGGCCCCAGGGGGCTTAGAAAAACTGTTTTTT.

CDR3 protein: CASSFEGTDYEQYF. The CDR3 DNA is TGTGCCAGCAGCTTCGAGGGGACAGACTACGAGCAGTACTTC. V usage is TRBV5-4 and J usage is TRBJ2-7; 7 nucleotides agree with TRBD1. With 2 bases clipped from V and 3 bases from J, the junction kept 5 bases outside the gene matches. This CDR3 spans 14 amino acids. Germline V gene lookup returns CDR1 SGHNT and CDR2 YYREEE (reference sequence).

This clone was seen once. The V gene is TRBV6-6, the J gene TRBJ2-7; 10 nucleotides match TRBD2. Per germline, CDR1 MNHNY and CDR2 SVGAGI (reference sequence). V was pared by 2 bases and J by 7 bases, with 11 bases of the junction left unmatched. This CDR3 comprises 16 residues. The CDR3 here is CASSYRASGRSREQYF. The DNA for the CDR3 is TGTGCCAGCAGTTACCGGGCTAGCGGGAGATCGAGGGAGCAGTACTTC.

The V and J genes are TRBV6-5 and TRBJ2-7; possibly TRBD1 for D (6 bases). CDR1 and CDR2 (germline): MNHEY, SVGAGI. CDR3 length: 15 residues. V was clipped by 5 bases and J by 3 bases, with 17 bases between them. This CDR3 reads CASSPDSQGNYEQYF. CDR3 coding DNA: TGTGCCAGCAGTCCGGACAGCCAGGGAAACTACGAGCAGTACTTC.

The V gene is TRBV15, the J gene TRBJ2-7; TRBD2 agrees at 7 bases. Trimming at V came to 8 bases and at J to 4 bases, leaving 11 bases not matched to a gene. Germline V lookup: CDR1 LNHNV, CDR2 YYDKDF (reference sequence). This CDR3 contains 14 residues. The CDR3 bases are TGTGCCACCTCCCCGGGGGGAGATACGTACGAGCAGTACTTC. Translating it yields CATSPGGDTYEQYF.

This clone was detected only once. CDR3 amino acids: CASSLEGQGYNEQFF. DNA for the CDR3: TGCGCCAGCAGCTTGGAGGGACAGGGGTACAATGAGCAGTTCTTC. The gene calls are TRBV5-1 and TRBJ2-1; 10 bases match TRBD1. The junction had 1 base not matched to a gene; V was cut back by 0 bases and J by 4 bases. This CDR3 has 15 amino acids. The germline CDR1 and CDR2 sequences are SGHRS and YFSETQ.

This chain uses TRBV7-2 with TRBJ2-3; possibly TRBD2 for D (6 bases). The V end lost 1 base, the J end lost 0 bases, and 8 bases lay between the germline ends. CDR3 size: 15 residues. Per the germline V gene, CDR1 is SGHTA and CDR2 is FQGNSA. Here the CDR3 DNA reads TGTGCCAGCAGCTTAGGGGACTTCAGCACAGATACGCAGTATTTT. Protein product: CASSLGDFSTDTQYF.

As to this clone: The sample holds other DNA sequences that translate to the same CDR3. The chain carries TRBV5-1 and TRBJ2-5; 7 bases agree with TRBD2. Per the germline V gene, CDR1 is SGHRS and CDR2 is YFSETQ. The CDR3 contains 13 residues. J was trimmed by 4 bases and V by 0 bases; bases with no gene match: 0. The CDR3 DNA follows: TGCGCCAGCAGCTTGGGCGGGGGAGAGACCCAGTACTTC. Translation: CASSLGGGETQYF.

This sequence joins TRBV5-1 and TRBJ2-3; 8 bases are shared with TRBD1. Losses at the gene ends were 1 base for V and 4 bases for J; bases not matched to a gene: 8. This CDR3 is 16 amino acids long. Germline V CDR1 and CDR2: SGHRS, YFSETQ. This CDR3 is CASSLSTGEGPDTQYF. The DNA of the CDR3 is TGCGCCAGCAGCTTGTCGACAGGGGAAGGTCCAGATACGCAGTATTTT.

The rearrangement uses TRBV7-9 and TRBJ2-5, with a tentative D call TRBD1 (7 bases). The CDR3 extends over 15 amino acids. CDR1 is SEHNR and CDR2 is FQNEAQ in the germline V gene (reference sequence). V dropped 5 bases and J dropped 5 bases, with 18 bases sitting between them. DNA for the CDR3: TGTGCCAGCAGCCTCCGACAGGGAAGCGGGGAGACCCAGTACTTC. Translating it yields CASSLRQGSGETQYF.

V usage is TRBV18 and J usage is TRBJ2-7; maybe TRBD1 (6 bases). This CDR3 has 13 residues. Trimming cost V 0 bases and J 3 bases, with 6 bases left between them. From germline, CDR1 is KGHSH and CDR2 LQKENI. CDR3 in amino acids: CASSPPTGYEQYF. The CDR3 DNA is TGTGCCAGCTCACCACCGACAGGCTACGAGCAGTACTTC.

This sequence joins TRBV28 and TRBJ2-3; maybe TRBD2 (5 bases). The V gene lost 8 bases and the J gene lost 6 bases, with 15 bases spanning the gap. There are 13 residues in the CDR3. Germline CDR1 and CDR2: MDHEN and SYDVKM. CDR3 sequence reads: CASRDRKTDTQYF. In nucleotides, the CDR3 is TGTGCCAGCCGGGATCGTAAAACGGATACGCAGTATTTT.

The CDR3 protein is CASSASYEQYF. As DNA, the CDR3 is TGTGCCAGTAGCGCCTCCTACGAGCAGTACTTC. This chain links TRBV6-5 with TRBJ2-7; possible D gene TRBD2, 5 bases. The CDR3 sequence is 11 residues long. V lost 9 bases and J lost 0, with 6 bases in between. The V gene's germline CDR1 is MNHEY and CDR2 SVGAGI.

The chain combines TRBV5-6 with TRBJ2-7, with TRBD1 identical over 9 bases. This CDR3 contains 15 residues. The ends lost 0 bases at V and 3 bases at J; junction bases unmatched: 4. Germline V CDR1 and CDR2: SGHDT, YYEEEE. CDR3 bases: TGTGCCAGCAGCTTGGCTGGGACAGGGATCTACGAGCAGTACTTC. This sequence encodes CASSLAGTGIYEQYF.

In its sample, this clone was seen once. The chain employs TRBV6-5 and TRBJ2-7, with TRBD2 identical over 7 bases. Trimming removed 0 bases from V and 3 bases from J; junction bases left unmatched: 8. CDR3 length: 16 residues. Germline V gene data show CDR1 as MNHEY and CDR2 as SVGAGI. CDR3 in amino acids: CASSYSTARGNYEQYF. The DNA of the CDR3 is TGTGCCAGCAGTTACTCGACAGCGCGGGGGAACTACGAGCAGTACTTC.

The gene calls are TRBV6-2 or TRBV6-3 and TRBJ2-2, with 9 bases fitting TRBD1. The CDR3 loop spans 16 amino acids. Germline CDR1 MNHEY, CDR2 SVGEGT. With V trimmed by 5 bases and J by 5 bases, 9 bases remained unmatched. DNA for the CDR3: TGTGCCAGCAGTGACCTCTCCGGGACAGGGACCGGGGAGCTGTTTTTT. Translating gives CASSDLSGTGTGELFF.

The V and J genes are TRBV20-1 and TRBJ1-1, with 9 nucleotides matching TRBD1. The germline gives CDR1 DFQATT, CDR2 SNEGSKA (reference sequence). The CDR3 extends over 14 amino acids. The junction had 7 bases not matched to a gene; V was cut back by 3 bases and J by 5 bases. CDR3 protein: CSASLGQGLTEAFF. In nucleotides, the CDR3 is TGCAGTGCTAGTCTCGGACAGGGGTTGACTGAAGCTTTCTTT.

The chain recombines TRBV5-6 with TRBJ1-5; D is unresolved. The CDR3 has 16 residues. CDR1 is SGHDT and CDR2 is YYEEEE in the germline V gene. Trimming left V 0 bases short and J 11 bases short, with 21 bases between. The CDR3: CASSLATEAGGWAQHF. The CDR3 nucleotides are TGTGCCAGCAGCTTGGCGACGGAAGCCGGAGGGTGGGCCCAGCATTTT. The whole variable domain, remainder taken from reference TRBV5-6 and TRBJ1-5, is DAGVTQSPTHLIKTRGQQVTLRCSPKSGHDTVSWYQQALGQGPQFIFQYYEEEERQRGNFPDRFSGHQFPNYSSELNVNALLLGDSALYLCASSLATEAGGWAQHFGDGTRLSIL.

The chain employs TRBV11-1 and TRBJ2-1; D may be TRBD1 (6 bases). The CDR3 has 14 residues. Germline V gene data show CDR1 as SGHAT and CDR2 as FQDESV (reference sequence). Deletions cut 1 base from V and 9 bases from J, with 13 bases between. Written as DNA, the CDR3 is TGTGCCAGCAGCTTAGTACTGGGGGCCCCTGAGCAGTTCTTC. Translation: CASSLVLGAPEQFF.

The chain combines TRBV6-2 or TRBV6-3 with TRBJ2-3; unclear D gene. CDR3 size: 14 residues. From germline, CDR1 is MNHEY and CDR2 SVGEGT. V was trimmed by 4 bases and J by 1 base, leaving 9 bases between them. As DNA, the CDR3 is TGTGCCAGCAGTTCAACACCCGGCACAGATACGCAGTATTTT. Translating gives CASSSTPGTDTQYF.

Here the CDR3 DNA reads TGTGCCAGCAGCCCCGGGACAGCGAACACCGGGGAGCTGTTTTTT. It encodes CASSPGTANTGELFF. The chain recombines TRBV7-9 with TRBJ2-2; 7 nucleotides match TRBD1. J was trimmed by 0 bases and V by 5 bases; bases with no gene match: 3. The length of the CDR3 is 15 residues. Germline V lookup: CDR1 SEHNR, CDR2 FQNEAQ (reference sequence).

The gene calls are TRBV3-1 (or the pseudogene TRBV3-2) and TRBJ2-2, with D possibly TRBD2 on 5 matching bases. Trimming cost V 0 bases and J 4 bases, with 18 bases left between them. Germline CDR1 and CDR2: LGHDT and YNNKEL (reference sequence). CDR3 length equals 18 residues. In DNA, the CDR3 is TGTGCCAGCAGCCAAGAAGGAGTGGGGAGTCGGGGCACCGGGGAGCTGTTTTTT. Its translation is CASSQEGVGSRGTGELFF.

The V gene is TRBV7-6, the J gene TRBJ1-6; 7 bases match TRBD1. Germline V gives CDR1 SGHVS, CDR2 FNYEAQ. The CDR3 covers 13 residues. The J segment lost 7 bases and the V segment lost 5 bases, leaving 2 bases of the junction unmatched. The CDR3 region has the DNA TGTGCCAGCAGCGCGACAGGGAATTCACCCCTCCACTTT. It codes for CASSATGNSPLHF.

There are a few counts of this clone. The J gene is TRBJ2-3, the V gene TRBV6-5; D gene ambiguous. Germline CDR1 MNHEY, CDR2 SVGAGI. The germline V and J ends were trimmed by 11 bases and 5 bases, with 14 bases remaining between them. CDR3 length: 12 amino acids. CDR3 coding DNA: TGTGCCTCAGACCGCCGAGGAGATACGCAGTATTTT. Translating gives CASDRRGDTQYF.

This chain joins TRBV7-9 and TRBJ1-6, with a possible D match to TRBD1 (6 bases). This CDR3 comprises 18 residues. V dropped 0 bases and J dropped 8 bases, with 20 bases sitting between them. Germline CDR1 is SEHNR and CDR2 is FQNEAQ (reference sequence). DNA of the CDR3: TGTGCCAGCAGCTTAGCTGGGGTTTGGGGACAAAGGGATTCACCCCTCCACTTT. Protein sequence: CASSLAGVWGQRDSPLHF.

This chain uses TRBV7-2 with TRBJ2-7, with 11 bases lining up with TRBD1. V dropped 3 bases and J dropped 5; count of bases not matched to a gene: 3. CDR1 SGHTA and CDR2 FQGNSA come from the germline V gene. CDR3 size: 14 residues. The CDR3 bases are TGTGCCAGCAGCTTCGGACAGGGGGCACACGAGCAGTACTTC. It specifies CASSFGQGAHEQYF.

V is TRBV3-1 (or the pseudogene TRBV3-2) and J is TRBJ2-7; TRBD1 matches at 7 bases. The germline gives CDR1 LGHDT, CDR2 YNNKEL (reference sequence). Losses at the gene ends were 3 bases for V and 0 bases for J; bases not matched to a gene: 8. This CDR3 is built from 16 residues. The CDR3 region is CASSHLGTASSYEQYF. The CDR3 nucleotides are TGTGCCAGCAGCCACCTTGGGACAGCGAGCTCCTACGAGCAGTACTTC.